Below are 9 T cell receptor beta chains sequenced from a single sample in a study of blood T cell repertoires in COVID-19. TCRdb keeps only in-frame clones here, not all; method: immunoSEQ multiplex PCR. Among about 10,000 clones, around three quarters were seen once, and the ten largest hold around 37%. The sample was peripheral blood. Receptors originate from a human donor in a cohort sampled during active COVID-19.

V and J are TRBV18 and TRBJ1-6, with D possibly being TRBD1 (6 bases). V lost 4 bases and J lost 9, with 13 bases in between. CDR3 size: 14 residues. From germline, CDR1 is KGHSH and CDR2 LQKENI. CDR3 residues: CASSRDKKVSPLHF. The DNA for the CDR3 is TGTGCCAGCTCACGGGACAAAAAGGTTTCACCCCTCCACTTT.

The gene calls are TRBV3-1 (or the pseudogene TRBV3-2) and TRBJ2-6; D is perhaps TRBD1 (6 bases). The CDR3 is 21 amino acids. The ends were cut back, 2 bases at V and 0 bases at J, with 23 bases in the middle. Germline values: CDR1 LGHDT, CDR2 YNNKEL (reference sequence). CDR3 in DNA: TGTGCCAGCAGCCAAAGACCGGGACATTTAATGCTAAGCTCTGGGGCCAACGTCCTGACTTTC. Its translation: CASSQRPGHLMLSSGANVLTF.

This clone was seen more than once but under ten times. The CDR3 sequence is CACSISGANVLTF. Written as DNA, the CDR3 is TGTGCCTGTTCTATCTCTGGGGCCAACGTCCTGACTTTC. The V gene is TRBV30, the J gene TRBJ2-6, with D unresolved. The V gene's germline CDR1 is GTSNPN and CDR2 SVGIG (reference sequence). The CDR3 consists of 13 residues. Between the trimmed V and J ends, which lost 6 bases and 0 bases, there was a span of 6 bases.

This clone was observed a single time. The CDR3 DNA follows: TGTGCCAGCTCACCACGCACAAATGAAAACATTCAGTACTTC. It specifies CASSPRTNENIQYF. This sequence joins TRBV18 and TRBJ2-4, with no clear D. The CDR3 has 14 amino acids. Per germline, CDR1 KGHSH and CDR2 LQKENI. V lost 1 base, J lost 5 bases, and 9 bases lay in between.

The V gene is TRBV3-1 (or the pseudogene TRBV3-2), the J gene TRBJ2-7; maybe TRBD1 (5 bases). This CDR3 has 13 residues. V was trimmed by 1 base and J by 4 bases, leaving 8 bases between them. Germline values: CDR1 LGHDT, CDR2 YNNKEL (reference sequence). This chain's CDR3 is CASSQGTSYEQYF. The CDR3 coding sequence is TGTGCCAGCAGCCAAGGGACAAGTTACGAGCAGTACTTC.

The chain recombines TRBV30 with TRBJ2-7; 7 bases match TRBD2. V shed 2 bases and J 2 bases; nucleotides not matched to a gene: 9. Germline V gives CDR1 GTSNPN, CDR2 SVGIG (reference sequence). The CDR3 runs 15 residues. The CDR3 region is CAWSSGGSNAYEQYF. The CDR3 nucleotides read TGTGCCTGGAGTTCGGGGGGTAGCAACGCCTACGAGCAGTACTTC.

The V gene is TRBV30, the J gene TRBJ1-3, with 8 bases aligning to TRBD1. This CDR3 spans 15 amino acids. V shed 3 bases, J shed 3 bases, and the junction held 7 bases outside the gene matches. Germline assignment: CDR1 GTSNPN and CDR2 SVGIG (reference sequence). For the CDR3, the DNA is TGTGCCTGGAGGGACGACAGGGGAGGTGGAAACACCATATATTTT. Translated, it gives CAWRDDRGGGNTIYF.

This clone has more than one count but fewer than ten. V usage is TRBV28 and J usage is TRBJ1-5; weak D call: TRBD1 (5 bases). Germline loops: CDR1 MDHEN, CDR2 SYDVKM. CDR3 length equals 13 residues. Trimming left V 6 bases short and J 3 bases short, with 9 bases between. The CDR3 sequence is CASSETVNQPQHF. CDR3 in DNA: TGTGCCAGCAGCGAGACAGTCAATCAGCCCCAGCATTTT.

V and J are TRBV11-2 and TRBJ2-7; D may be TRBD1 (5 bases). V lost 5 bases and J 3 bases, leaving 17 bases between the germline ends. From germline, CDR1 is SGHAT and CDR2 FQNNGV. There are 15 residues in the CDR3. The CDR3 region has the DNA TGTGCCAGCAGCCAAAGCCAGGGTGTGGTCTACGAGCAGTACTTC. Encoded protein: CASSQSQGVVYEQYF.